This TCR beta chain was captured in a study of T cell responses to AZD1222 COVID-19 vaccine. Findings of the study overall: Reportedly, nearly half the spike-specific TCRs target unmutated variant regions. The donors showed a predominance of white British ancestry and of females, with possible underestimation of clonal diversity.

Profiled with immunoSEQ multiplex PCR; TCRdb holds only in-frame clones, not every one. The sample gives roughly 140,000 clones, around 88% of which show up once; about 3.7% is in the top ten. In the case of this clone: The antigen remains unidentified.

The CDR3 sequence is 15 residues long. Germline CDR1 reads SGHKS; CDR2 reads YYEKEE (reference sequence). Trimming took off 3 bases at V and 3 bases at J, with 13 bases between the two ends. This chain links TRBV5-5 with TRBJ2-1, with D unclear. The receptor comes from an adult in good health. The sequenced sample was peripheral blood, obtained on day 0 of MenACWY control vaccination. The CDR3 region is CASSSPRSIYNEQFF. CDR3 in DNA: TGTGCCAGCAGCTCGCCTAGATCAATCTACAATGAGCAGTTCTTC.